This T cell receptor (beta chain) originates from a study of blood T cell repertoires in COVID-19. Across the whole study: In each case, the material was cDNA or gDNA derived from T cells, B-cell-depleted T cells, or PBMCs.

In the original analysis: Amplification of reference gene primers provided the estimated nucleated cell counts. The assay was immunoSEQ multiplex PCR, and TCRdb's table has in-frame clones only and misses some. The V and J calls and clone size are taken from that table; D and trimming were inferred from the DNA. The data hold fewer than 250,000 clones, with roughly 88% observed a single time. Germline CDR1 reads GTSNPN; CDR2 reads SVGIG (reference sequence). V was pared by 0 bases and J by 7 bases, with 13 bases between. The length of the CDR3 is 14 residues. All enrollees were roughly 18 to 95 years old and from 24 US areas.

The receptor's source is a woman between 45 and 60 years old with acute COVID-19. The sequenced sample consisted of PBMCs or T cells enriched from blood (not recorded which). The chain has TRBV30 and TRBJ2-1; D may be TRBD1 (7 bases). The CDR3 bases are TGTGCCTGGAGTGTACTGACAGGGAGGAATGAGCAGTTCTTC. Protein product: CAWSVLTGRNEQFF.